This T cell receptor (beta chain) emerged from a study of spatial heterogeneity in lung cancer. Looking at the study overall: Matched bulk RNA-seq gave a T cell module score that correlated strongly with tumor-region TCR transcript counts. Study-wide points: Tumor mutation counts were tracked by expanded intratumoral alpha and beta TCR counts.

Within the sample, this clonotype is medium-sized. Its antigen is unidentified. A library prepared for alpha chains yielded this beta chain as an off-target read; its size is of little meaning. As to time point: sample taken at primary tumor resection. Samples were obtained from around 72 donors, all untreated early-stage non-small cell lung cancer patients. Sequencing covered unsorted whole RNA taken from tumor, nontumor lung or frozen PBMC. The V gene's germline CDR1 is SGHDT and CDR2 YYEEEE. The CDR3 runs 17 residues. V was cut by 2 bases and J by 0 bases, with 12 bases left in between. A single record per CDR3 protein comes from TCRdb applying MiXCR to the 5' RACE reads. The sample lists fewer than 7,000 distinct CDR3 sequences, roughly 7.6% occurring once.

The chain links TRBV5-6 to TRBJ2-6; D not resolved. This TCR came from a female donor with early-stage non-small cell lung cancer. The sample consisted of lung tumor tissue, taken at surgery. Here the CDR3 DNA reads TGTGCCAGCAGCTTTGCCATTCTTAGCTCTGGGGCCAACGTCCTGACTTTC. Its protein is CASSFAILSSGANVLTF. The variable domain in full, completed from reference TRBV5-6 and TRBJ2-6, reads DAGVTQSPTHLIKTRGQQVTLRCSPKSGHDTVSWYQQALGQGPQFIFQYYEEEERQRGNFPDRFSGHQFPNYSSELNVNALLLGDSALYLCASSFAILSSGANVLTFGAGSRLTVL.